Given below is one T cell receptor beta chain in context. Its antigen specificity is not known. No qualities accompany the bases; no much larger clone lies one base away. The sample originates from a study of T cell responses to AZD1222 COVID-19 vaccine (dated by TCRdb to the early 2020s). About the full investigation: Because spike-specific TCR depth and breadth did not differ between the two schedules, AZD1222 recipients who got a second dose at roughly 4 weeks were pooled with those who got a second dose at roughly 12 weeks. Trial participants were enrolled into age subgroups of 18-55, 56-69 and 70-plus years, which contained about 150, 28 and 57 TCR-sequenced participants, respectively. TCR sequencing covered 233 trial participants: around 210 given two doses of AZD1222 and 26 given two doses of MenACWY control vaccine. What the authors observed across the whole study: Nearly half of unique spike-specific TCRs reportedly recognized epitopes outside regions mutated in the B.1.351 and B.1.1.7 variants. After two AZD1222 doses, spike-specific TCR breadth and depth were significantly higher than at day 0 and than in MenACWY recipients. Most participants were white British and females outnumbered males, and the authors suggested that clonal diversity may have been underestimated. In the small 56-69-year group, the increase in depth fell short of significance, most likely because of low power. Conclusions about previously exposed vaccinees are limited, since just five to seven AZD1222 recipients were seropositive for SARS-CoV-2 at baseline. The vaccine-associated CD4 TCRs covered the entire spike protein, and the dominant responses fell in regions 160-218 and 743-854. Because no day 14 peak-response samples were available, the repertoires could be characterized only after the peak T cell response.

The CDR3 regions of human TCRbeta chains were subjected to immunosequencing. The original pipeline was this. Repertoire TCRs were matched against a reference library of SARS-CoV-2-specific TCRs generated with the MIRA antigen-specificity platform. Breadth was defined as the fraction of unique TCRs that were SARS-CoV-2-associated, and depth was defined as the fraction of total T cells that were SARS-CoV-2-associated. Each spike-specific TCR was assigned to its reactive spike region and to a CD4 or CD8 class using the MIRA data. Log10-transformed breadth and depth values were compared by one-way ANOVA with Sidak's multiple comparisons tests. Drawn from immuneACCESS, this table holds only the in-frame rearrangements with V and J called that TCRdb kept. Clones are partly lost; checked studies trace under half to an unresolved V gene and leave the rest unexplained. V and J calls and clone size are as listed in that table; D and trimming were resolved from the DNA. Present in this sample are more than 140,000 clones, 70% to 90% of which were seen just once. Of the sample, 2% to 2.5% falls within the top ten clones.

The sample's time point label is to be understood as: baseline before first vaccination. Samples from vaccinated people were obtained from the UK trials COV001 and COV002, which included a single-blind randomized controlled phase 2/3 trial of AZD1222 (ChAdOx1 nCoV-19) in healthy adults. For TCRbeta chain sequencing, PBMC samples from trial participants were taken at day 0 and at day 28 after the second dose. The germline V gene provides CDR1 MRHNA and CDR2 SNTAGT. At the junction V is shortened by 6 bases and J by 4 bases; bases outside the gene matches: 11. The CDR3 runs 16 residues from the cysteine to the phenylalanine. Only the CDR3 part of the read is kept: 48 bases, read in frame from the first base.

The specimen was peripheral blood, collected on day 0 of AZD1222 vaccination. The chain joins TRBV6-4 to TRBJ1-2; the central 10 bases match TRBD1. The TCR was taken from an adult in good health. CDR3 sequence: CASSPSTGGGGYGYTF. The DNA is as follows: TGTGCCAGCAGCCCCTCGACAGGGGGCGGTGGCTATGGCTACACCTTC.